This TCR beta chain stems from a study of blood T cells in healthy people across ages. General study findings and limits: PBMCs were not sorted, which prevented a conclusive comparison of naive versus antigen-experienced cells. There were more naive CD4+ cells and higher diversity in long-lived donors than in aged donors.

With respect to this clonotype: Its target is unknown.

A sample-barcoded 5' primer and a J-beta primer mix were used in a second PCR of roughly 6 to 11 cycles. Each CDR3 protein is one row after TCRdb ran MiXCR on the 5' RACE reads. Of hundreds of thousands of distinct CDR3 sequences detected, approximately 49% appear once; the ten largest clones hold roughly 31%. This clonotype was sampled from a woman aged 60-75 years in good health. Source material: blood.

The CDR3 DNA sequence: TGCAGTGCTGGCGGAGAGAGCGGGAGGGGGTCCTACAATGAGCAGTACTTC. Protein sequence: CSAGGESGRGSYNEQYF. This chain connects TRBV20-1 to TRBJ2-1, with 10 bases matching TRBD2. The DNA end is a closer match to TRBJ2-7, so the J assignment may be wrong. The germline CDR1 and CDR2 sequences are DFQATT and SNEGSKA (reference sequence). This CDR3 region has 17 residues.